What follows are 10 T cell receptor beta chains derived from one specimen sequenced in a study of T-cell memory formation after mild COVID-19. From the 5' RACE reads, TCRdb called clonotypes with MiXCR, one entry per CDR3 protein. Seen here are a few hundred thousand distinct CDR3 sequences, 8% to 10% observed once, and the top ten hold about 20%. Sequenced: PBMCs or a T cell subset sorted from them (not recorded which). The receptors were sampled from a man aged 18 to 35 who had mild COVID-19 (a few samples of this study predate the infection). Cell type and time point are not known.

This clonotype was recorded at least ten times. This rearrangement joins TRBV4-2 to TRBJ2-3; D gene uncertain. Germline CDR1 and CDR2: LGHNA and YNFKEQ. The CDR3 covers 14 residues. Trimming stripped 4 bases from V and 4 bases from J, with 12 bases between. The chain's CDR3 is CASSRLFIADTQYF. CDR3 bases: TGTGCCAGCAGCCGCCTCTTTATAGCAGATACGCAGTATTTT.

There are many counts of this clonotype. The chain is built from TRBV20-1 and TRBJ1-2, with TRBD1 matching over 7 bases. The ends lost 6 bases at V and 4 bases at J; junction bases unmatched: 11. The germline gives CDR1 DFQATT, CDR2 SNEGSKA (reference sequence). This CDR3 has 14 residues. The CDR3 bases are TGCAGTGCACCGACCTTTGACAGGGCCTATGGCTACACCTTC. Protein sequence: CSAPTFDRAYGYTF.

This clonotype turned up a few times. The rearrangement uses TRBV7-9 and TRBJ2-6; D is unresolved. Trimming took off 5 bases at V and 2 bases at J, with 16 bases between the two ends. This CDR3 comprises 17 residues. Germline V gives CDR1 SEHNR, CDR2 FQNEAQ (reference sequence). This chain's CDR3 is CASSLEGLGTGANVLTF. DNA for the CDR3: TGTGCCAGCAGCCTTGAAGGCCTGGGGACTGGGGCCAACGTCCTGACTTTC.

This clonotype was observed a few times. This rearrangement joins TRBV21-1 to TRBJ2-7; the DNA was not used to check the table's D call, TRBD1. TRBV21-1 is assigned pseudogene status. The CDR3 sequence is 14 residues long. In DNA form, the CDR3 reads TGTGCCAGCAAGCCGGGACAGGGGGCTGGCGAGCAGTACTTC. It yields the protein CASKPGQGAGEQYF.

This clonotype was seen a few times. The chain is built from TRBV12-3 or TRBV12-4 and TRBJ2-1; no firm D call. The CDR3 sequence is 14 residues long. V was trimmed by 1 base and J by 7 bases, leaving 11 bases between them. The CDR3 is CASSLETPGNEQFF. DNA of the CDR3: TGTGCCAGCAGTTTAGAGACTCCTGGGAATGAGCAGTTCTTC.

This clonotype was picked up a small number of times. The chain carries TRBV7-9 and TRBJ2-7; TRBD2 agrees at 7 bases. CDR1 SEHNR and CDR2 FQNEAQ come from the germline V gene (reference sequence). Trimming removed 3 bases from V and 3 bases from J; junction bases left unmatched: 5. The CDR3 has 14 amino acids. CDR3 in amino acids: CASSFTGGSYEQYV. The CDR3 DNA is TGTGCCAGCAGCTTTACGGGCGGGAGCTACGAGCAGTACGTC.

This sequence joins TRBV9 and TRBJ1-5, with unresolved D. The germline CDR1 and CDR2 sequences are SGDLS and YYNGEE. Trimming took off 0 bases at V and 9 bases at J, with 7 bases between the two ends. This CDR3 is built from 12 residues. The CDR3 bases are TGTGCCAGCAGCGTAGCCGGCGGGCCCCAGCATTTT. It codes for CASSVAGGPQHF.

This clonotype was detected many times. The genes are TRBV4-3 and TRBJ2-2; 7 bases are shared with TRBD2. Germline loops: CDR1 LGHNA, CDR2 YSLEER. This CDR3 is built from 18 residues. After removal of 0 bases from V and 2 bases from J, the junction contained 9 bases not matched to a gene. Here the CDR3 DNA reads TGCGCCAGCAGCCAAGAGCTAGCGGTTTCCCTTAACACCGGGGAGCTGTTTTTT. This sequence encodes CASSQELAVSLNTGELFF.

This clonotype has just a few counts. J is TRBJ2-3 and V is TRBV6-5; D is unclear. Per germline, CDR1 MNHEY and CDR2 SVGAGI. Trimming took off 0 bases at V and 2 bases at J, with 15 bases between the two ends. CDR3 size: 17 residues. The CDR3 DNA reads as TGTGCCAGCAGTTACTCGTTGCTACGGGTCTCCACAGATACGCAGTATTTT. Protein: CASSYSLLRVSTDTQYF.

J is TRBJ2-3 and V is TRBV5-1; D remains unclear. With 5 bases removed from V and 2 bases from J, the gap between germline ends came to 15 bases. The CDR3 runs to 15 residues. The germline V gene has CDR1 SGHRS and CDR2 YFSETQ. CDR3 amino acids: CASRMGLSLTDTQYF. DNA for the CDR3: TGCGCCAGCAGAATGGGCCTGAGCCTCACAGATACGCAGTATTTT.